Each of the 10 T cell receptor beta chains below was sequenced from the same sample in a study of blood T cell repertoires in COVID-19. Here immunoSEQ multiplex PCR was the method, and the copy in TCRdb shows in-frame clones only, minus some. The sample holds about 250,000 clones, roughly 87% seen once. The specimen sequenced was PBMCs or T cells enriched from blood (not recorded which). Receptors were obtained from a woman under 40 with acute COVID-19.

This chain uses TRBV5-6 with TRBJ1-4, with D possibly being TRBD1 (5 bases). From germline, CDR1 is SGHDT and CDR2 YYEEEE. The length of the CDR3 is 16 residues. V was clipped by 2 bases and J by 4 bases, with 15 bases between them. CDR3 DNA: TGTGCCAGCAGCTTAATTACAGGCATCAATAATGAAAAACTGTTTTTT. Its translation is CASSLITGINNEKLFF.

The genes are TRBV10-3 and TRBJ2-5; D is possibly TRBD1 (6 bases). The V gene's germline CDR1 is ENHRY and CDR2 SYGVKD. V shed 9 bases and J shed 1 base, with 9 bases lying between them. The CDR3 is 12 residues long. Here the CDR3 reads CAIGQSQETQYF. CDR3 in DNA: TGTGCCATTGGACAGAGCCAAGAGACCCAGTACTTC.

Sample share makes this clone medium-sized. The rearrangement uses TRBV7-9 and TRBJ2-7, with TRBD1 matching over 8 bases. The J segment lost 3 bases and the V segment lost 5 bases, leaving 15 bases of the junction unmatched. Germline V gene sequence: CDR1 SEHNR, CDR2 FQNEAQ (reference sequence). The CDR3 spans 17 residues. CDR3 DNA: TGTGCCAGCAGCCCTTTAGTCCGGGACAGGCACTACTACGAGCAGTACTTC. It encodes CASSPLVRDRHYYEQYF.

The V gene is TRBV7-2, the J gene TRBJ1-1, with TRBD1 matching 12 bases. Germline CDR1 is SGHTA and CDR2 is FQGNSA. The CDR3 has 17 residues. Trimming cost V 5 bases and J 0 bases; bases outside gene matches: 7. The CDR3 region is CASSPRDRGRMNTEAFF. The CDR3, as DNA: TGTGCCAGCAGCCCGAGGGACAGGGGGCGGATGAACACTGAAGCTTTCTTT. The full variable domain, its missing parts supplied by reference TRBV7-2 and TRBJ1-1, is GAGVSQSPSNKVTEKGKDVELRCDPISGHTALYWYRQSLGQGLEFLIYFQGNSAPDKSGLPSDRFSAERTGGSVSTLTIQRTQQEDSAVYLCASSPRDRGRMNTEAFFGQGTRLTVV.

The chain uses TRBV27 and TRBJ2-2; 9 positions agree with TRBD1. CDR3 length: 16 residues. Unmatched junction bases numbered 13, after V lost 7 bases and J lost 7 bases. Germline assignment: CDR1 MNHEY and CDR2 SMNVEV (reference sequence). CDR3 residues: CASISRTGEYGGELFF. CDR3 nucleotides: TGTGCCAGCATCTCGAGGACAGGGGAATATGGCGGGGAGCTGTTTTTT.

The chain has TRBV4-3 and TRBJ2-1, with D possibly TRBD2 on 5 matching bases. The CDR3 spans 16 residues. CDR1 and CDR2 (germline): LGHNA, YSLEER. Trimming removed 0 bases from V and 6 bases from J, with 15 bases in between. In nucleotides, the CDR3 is TGCGCCAGCAGCCAAGAATGGAGGCCTAGCTCCAATGAGCAGTTCTTC. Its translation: CASSQEWRPSSNEQFF.

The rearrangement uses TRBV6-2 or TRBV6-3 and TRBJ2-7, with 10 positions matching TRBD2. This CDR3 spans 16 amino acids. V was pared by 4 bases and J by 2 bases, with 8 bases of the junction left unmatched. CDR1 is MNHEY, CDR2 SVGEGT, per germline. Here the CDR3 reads CASSSPSSGGAYEQYF. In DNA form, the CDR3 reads TGTGCCAGCAGTTCCCCCTCTAGCGGGGGAGCCTACGAGCAGTACTTC.

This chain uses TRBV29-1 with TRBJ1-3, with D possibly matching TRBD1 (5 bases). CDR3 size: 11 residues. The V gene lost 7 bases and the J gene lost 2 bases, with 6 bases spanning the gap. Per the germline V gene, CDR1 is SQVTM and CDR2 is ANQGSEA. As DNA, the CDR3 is TGCAGCGGCAGGGCTGGAAACACCATATATTTT. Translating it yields CSGRAGNTIYF.

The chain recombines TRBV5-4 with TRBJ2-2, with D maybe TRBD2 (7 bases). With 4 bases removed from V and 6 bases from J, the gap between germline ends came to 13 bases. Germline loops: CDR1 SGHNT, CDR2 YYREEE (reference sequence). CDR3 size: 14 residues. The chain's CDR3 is CASSPMGGPGELFF. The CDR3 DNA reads TGTGCCAGCAGCCCGATGGGGGGGCCCGGGGAGCTGTTTTTT.

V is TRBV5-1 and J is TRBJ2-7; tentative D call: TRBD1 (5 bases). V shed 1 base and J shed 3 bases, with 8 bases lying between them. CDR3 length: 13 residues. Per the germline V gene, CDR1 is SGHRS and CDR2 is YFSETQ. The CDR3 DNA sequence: TGCGCCAGCAGCTTGACAAGGGGCTACGAGCAGTACTTC. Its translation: CASSLTRGYEQYF.